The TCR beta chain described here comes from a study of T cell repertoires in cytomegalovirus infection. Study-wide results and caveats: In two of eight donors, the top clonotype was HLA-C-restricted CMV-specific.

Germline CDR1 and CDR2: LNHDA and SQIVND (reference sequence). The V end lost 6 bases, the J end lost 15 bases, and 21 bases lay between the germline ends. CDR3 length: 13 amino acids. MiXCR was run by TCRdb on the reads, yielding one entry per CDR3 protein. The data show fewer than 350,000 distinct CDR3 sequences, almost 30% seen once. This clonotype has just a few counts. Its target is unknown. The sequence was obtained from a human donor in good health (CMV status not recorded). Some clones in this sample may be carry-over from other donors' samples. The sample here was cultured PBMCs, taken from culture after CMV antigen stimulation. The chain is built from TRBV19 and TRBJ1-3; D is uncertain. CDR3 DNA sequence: TGTGCCAGTAGCCCCACTCGGACGGTTATCACATATTTT. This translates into CASSPTRTVITYF.